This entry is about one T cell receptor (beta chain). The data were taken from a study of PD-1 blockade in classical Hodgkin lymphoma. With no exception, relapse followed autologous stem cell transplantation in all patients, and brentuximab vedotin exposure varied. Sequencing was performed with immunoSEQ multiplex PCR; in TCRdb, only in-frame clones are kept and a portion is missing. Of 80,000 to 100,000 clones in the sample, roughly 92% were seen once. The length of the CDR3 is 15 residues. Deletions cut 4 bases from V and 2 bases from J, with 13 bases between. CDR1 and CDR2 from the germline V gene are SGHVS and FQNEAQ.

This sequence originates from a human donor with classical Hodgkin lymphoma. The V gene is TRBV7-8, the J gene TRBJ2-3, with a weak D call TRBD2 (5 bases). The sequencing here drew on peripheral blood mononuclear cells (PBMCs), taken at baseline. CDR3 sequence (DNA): TGTGCCAGCAGCTCCCGGACTGGATACACAGATACGCAGTATTTT. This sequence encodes CASSSRTGYTDTQYF.